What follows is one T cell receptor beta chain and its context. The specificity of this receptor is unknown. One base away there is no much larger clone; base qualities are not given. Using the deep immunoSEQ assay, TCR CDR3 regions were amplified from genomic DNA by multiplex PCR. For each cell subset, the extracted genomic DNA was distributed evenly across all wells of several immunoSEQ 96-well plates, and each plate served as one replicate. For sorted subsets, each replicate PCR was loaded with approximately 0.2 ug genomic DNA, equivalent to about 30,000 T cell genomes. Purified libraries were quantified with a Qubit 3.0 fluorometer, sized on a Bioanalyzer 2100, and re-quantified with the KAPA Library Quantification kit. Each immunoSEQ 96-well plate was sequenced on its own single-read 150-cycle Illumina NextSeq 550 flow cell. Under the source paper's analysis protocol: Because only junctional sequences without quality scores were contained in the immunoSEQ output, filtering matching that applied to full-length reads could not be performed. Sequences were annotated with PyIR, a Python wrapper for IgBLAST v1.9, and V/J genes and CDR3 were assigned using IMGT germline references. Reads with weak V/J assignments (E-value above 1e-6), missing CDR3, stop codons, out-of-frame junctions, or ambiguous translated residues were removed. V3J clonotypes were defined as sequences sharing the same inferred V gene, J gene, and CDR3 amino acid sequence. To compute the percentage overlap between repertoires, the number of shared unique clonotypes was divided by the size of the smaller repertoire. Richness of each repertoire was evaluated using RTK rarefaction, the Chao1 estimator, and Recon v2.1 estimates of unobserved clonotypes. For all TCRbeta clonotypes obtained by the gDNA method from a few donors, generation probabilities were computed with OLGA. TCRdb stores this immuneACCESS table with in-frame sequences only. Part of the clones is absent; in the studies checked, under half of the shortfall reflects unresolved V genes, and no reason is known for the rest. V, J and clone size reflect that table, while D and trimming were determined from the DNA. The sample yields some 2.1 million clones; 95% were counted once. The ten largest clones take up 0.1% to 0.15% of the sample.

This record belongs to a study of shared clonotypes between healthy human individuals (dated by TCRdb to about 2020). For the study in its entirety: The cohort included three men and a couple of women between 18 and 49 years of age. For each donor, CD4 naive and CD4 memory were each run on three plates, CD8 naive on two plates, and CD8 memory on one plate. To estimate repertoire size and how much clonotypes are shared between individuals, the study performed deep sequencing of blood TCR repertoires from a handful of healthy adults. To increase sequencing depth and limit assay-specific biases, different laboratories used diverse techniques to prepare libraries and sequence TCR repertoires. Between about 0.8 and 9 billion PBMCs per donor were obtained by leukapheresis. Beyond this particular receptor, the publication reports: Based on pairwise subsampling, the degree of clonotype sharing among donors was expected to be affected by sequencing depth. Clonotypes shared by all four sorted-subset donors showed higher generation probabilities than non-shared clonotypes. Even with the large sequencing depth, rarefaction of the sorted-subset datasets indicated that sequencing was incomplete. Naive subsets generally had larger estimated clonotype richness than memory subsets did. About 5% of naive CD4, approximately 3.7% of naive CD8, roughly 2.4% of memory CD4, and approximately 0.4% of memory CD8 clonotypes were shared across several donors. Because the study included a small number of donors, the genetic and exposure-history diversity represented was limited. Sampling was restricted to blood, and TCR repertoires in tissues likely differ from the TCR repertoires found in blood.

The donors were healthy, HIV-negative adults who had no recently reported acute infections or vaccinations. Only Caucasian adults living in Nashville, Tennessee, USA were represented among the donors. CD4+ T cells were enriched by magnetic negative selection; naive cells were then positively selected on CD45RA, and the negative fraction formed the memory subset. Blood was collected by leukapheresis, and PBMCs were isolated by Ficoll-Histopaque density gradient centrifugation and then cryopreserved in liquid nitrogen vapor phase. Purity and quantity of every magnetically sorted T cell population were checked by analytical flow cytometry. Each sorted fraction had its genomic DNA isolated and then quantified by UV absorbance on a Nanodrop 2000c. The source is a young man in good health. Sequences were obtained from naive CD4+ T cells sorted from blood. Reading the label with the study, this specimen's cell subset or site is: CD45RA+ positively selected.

The DNA sequence is given as TGTGCCTGGACCCCCGTTCGGGAGACCCAGTACTTC. It is translated as CAWTPVRETQYF. The chain links TRBV30 with TRBJ2-5; the D segment cannot be called with confidence. The germline V gene encodes CDR1 GTSNPN and CDR2 SVGIG (reference sequence). Between the V and J ends, shortened by 4 bases and 5 bases respectively, the junction contains 11 bases. From its cysteine to its phenylalanine, the CDR3 spans 12 amino acids. Only CDR3 DNA is held: 36 bases, read in frame from base 1.